The clone carrying this TCR beta chain was counted once. The antigen is unknown. Separation from the roughly 600-subject first cohort characterized the roughly 130-subject validation cohort, to which the donors belonged. The source of the sample is a study of cytomegalovirus exposure and HLA in healthy donors. Study as a whole: The same platform as the roughly 700 first-cohort repertoires was used for the 120 validation repertoires, a later analysis reported.

Study conclusions and caveats: The majority of TCR sequences were rare, yet some public TCRs appeared in many donors.

Profiled with immunoSEQ multiplex PCR; TCRdb holds only in-frame clones, not every one. In the table there are some 75,000 clones, roughly 96% of which are singletons. The CDR3 spans 15 residues. The V and J ends lost 4 bases and 4 bases, in that order; junction bases with no gene match: 4. Germline loops: CDR1 MNHEY, CDR2 SVGAGI. The sequencing input was PBMCs. This receptor was identified in a woman aged 18-29 years in good health and CMV-seronegative. The rearrangement joins TRBV6-5 to TRBJ1-4, with TRBD1 matching 9 bases. In DNA, the CDR3 is TGTGCCAGCAGTTCGCCGGGACAGGGTAATGAAAAACTGTTTTTT. Translation: CASSSPGQGNEKLFF.